The 9 T cell receptor beta chains presented below share a single source sample, sequenced in a study of human T cells and chemical hapten exposure. MiXCR was run by TCRdb on the RACE reads, yielding one entry per CDR3 protein. The table has tens of thousands of distinct CDR3 sequences, approximately 9.9% seen once. Time point given: patch test 3, about 24 weeks after DPC sensitization. Specified treatment: therapeutic diphenylcyclopropenone sensitization with weekly scalp DPC. Sample: whole blood, taken in connection with sensitization to the hapten diphenylcyclopropenone (DPC). These receptors came from a woman aged 40 to 55 with alopecia areata. Some clones in this sample may be carry-over from other donors' samples.

The V and J genes are TRBV10-2 and TRBJ1-5, with D unclear. The V gene's germline CDR1 is WSHSY and CDR2 SAAADI. The CDR3 sequence is 14 residues long. V lost 6 bases to trimming and J lost 1 base, with 10 bases between them. CDR3 nucleotide sequence: TGCGCCAGCAGAGGCAGCAGCAGCAATCAGCCCCAGCATTTT. It translates to CASRGSSSNQPQHF.

Many counts were recorded for this clonotype. V usage is TRBV12-3 or TRBV12-4 and J usage is TRBJ2-5; no firm D call. The CDR3 has 12 residues. With 7 bases removed from V and 5 bases from J, the gap between germline ends came to 11 bases. The DNA of the CDR3 is TGTGCCAGCACCTACAGTACGGAGACCCAGTACTTC. Translating gives CASTYSTETQYF.

In this sample, this clonotype turned up many times. The V and J genes are TRBV5-5 and TRBJ1-4; no firm D call. The CDR3 is made up of 16 amino acids. V was cut by 1 base and J by 1 base, with 11 bases left in between. The germline gives CDR1 SGHKS, CDR2 YYEKEE (reference sequence). The CDR3, as DNA: TGTGCCAGCAGCTTGATGTCCGGCCGAACTAATGAAAAACTGTTTTTT. This encodes CASSLMSGRTNEKLFF.

This CDR3 is CASSHHSSDEQFF. The CDR3, as DNA: TGCGCCAGCAGCCACCATTCTAGCGATGAGCAGTTCTTC. The chain is built from TRBV4-3 and TRBJ2-1; D is possibly TRBD2 (6 bases). Germline lookup yields CDR1 LGHNA and CDR2 YSLEER. The CDR3 is 13 amino acids. V shed 3 bases and J shed 8 bases, with 11 bases lying between them.

This clonotype has more than one count but fewer than ten. The V gene is TRBV6-2 or TRBV6-3, the J gene TRBJ1-1; D is uncertain. This CDR3 has 11 amino acids. Germline V gene data show CDR1 as MNHEY and CDR2 as SVGEGT. V shed 9 bases and J shed 0 bases, with 5 bases lying between them. Here the CDR3 DNA reads TGTGCCAGTAGGATGAACACTGAAGCTTTCTTT. Translated: CASRMNTEAFF.

This clonotype was detected a few times. The chain couples TRBV4-1 to TRBJ2-3; the D gene is possibly TRBD2 (6 bases). The V gene lost 0 bases and the J gene lost 10 bases, with 11 bases spanning the gap. The CDR3 length is 13 residues. Germline V lookup: CDR1 MGHRA, CDR2 YSYEKL. CDR3 region: CASSQETRLPQYF. The CDR3 region has the DNA TGCGCCAGCAGCCAAGAGACTAGACTCCCGCAGTATTTT.

The chain has TRBV6-5 and TRBJ1-2; D is undetermined. Trimming shortened V by 3 bases and J by 4 bases, and 12 bases separated the two germline ends. The germline V gene encodes CDR1 MNHEY and CDR2 SVGAGI. The CDR3 is made up of 14 amino acids. The CDR3 nucleotides are TGTGCCAGCAGTTATCTCCAAGGCCCCTATGGCTACACCTTC. Translated, it gives CASSYLQGPYGYTF.

The gene calls are TRBV7-9 and TRBJ1-5; D uncertain. CDR3 size: 14 residues. Trimming removed 2 bases at V and 4 bases at J, with 9 bases between. Per the germline V gene, CDR1 is SEHNR and CDR2 is FQNEAQ (reference sequence). CDR3 nucleotides: TGTGCCAGCAGCTTAATCGGTCCTAATCAGCCCCAGCATTTT. This sequence encodes CASSLIGPNQPQHF. Full variable domain (missing parts from reference TRBV7-9 and TRBJ1-5): DTGVSQNPRHKITKRGQNVTFRCDPISEHNRLYWYRQTLGQGPEFLTYFQNEAQLEKSRLLSDRFSAERPKGSFSTLEIQRTEQGDSAMYLCASSLIGPNQPQHFGDGTRLSIL.

At least ten counts were recorded for this clonotype. The chain combines TRBV28 with TRBJ2-1; 7 nucleotides agree with TRBD1. The CDR3 is 16 amino acids. J lost 8 bases, V lost 4 bases, and 14 bases had no gene match. CDR1 is MDHEN, CDR2 SYDVKM, per germline. The chain's CDR3 is CASSSPGARGKDEQFF. The DNA for the CDR3 is TGTGCCAGCAGTTCCCCCGGGGCCAGGGGGAAGGATGAGCAGTTCTTC. The entire variable domain, with the rest obtained from reference TRBV28 and TRBJ2-1, is as follows: DVKVTQSSRYLVKRTGEKVFLECVQDMDHENMFWYRQDPGLGLRLIYFSYDVKMKEKGDIPEGYSVSREKKERFSLILESASTNQTSMYLCASSSPGARGKDEQFFGPGTRLTVL.